What follows are 14 T cell receptor beta chains derived from one specimen sequenced in a study of siplizumab effects on memory and regulatory T cells. Their antigen targets remain unknown. Method: immunoSEQ multiplex PCR; TCRdb's copy keeps in-frame clones and lacks some. The sample consists of 17,000 or so clones, under 55% of them appearing once. Coculturing was carried out on the mixed lymphocyte reaction cells. It lasted 6 to 7 days and was done at 37°C. The sample taken for sequencing was CFSE-low (dividing) CD4+ T cells sorted from an allogeneic mixed lymphocyte reaction. The receptors shown here come from a human donor in good health; the cells came from an allogeneic mixed lymphocyte reaction.

The rearrangement links TRBV6-5 to TRBJ1-5; TRBD1 matches at 8 bases. Unmatched junction bases numbered 8, after V lost 6 bases and J lost 7 bases. Germline lookup yields CDR1 MNHEY and CDR2 SVGAGI. The CDR3 extends over 14 amino acids. The CDR3 is CASRAGGQRQPQHF. The CDR3 DNA sequence: TGTGCCAGCAGGGCAGGGGGCCAGCGGCAGCCCCAGCATTTT.

V and J are TRBV7-3 and TRBJ2-3; D possibly corresponds to TRBD2 (6 bases). The CDR3 consists of 14 residues. V dropped 5 bases and J dropped 0 bases, with 9 bases sitting between them. Germline CDR1 is SGHTA and CDR2 is FQGTGA. CDR3 amino acids: CASSPGLSTDTQYF. CDR3 DNA: TGTGCCAGCAGCCCCGGACTAAGCACAGATACGCAGTATTTT.

The gene calls are TRBV6-6 and TRBJ1-1, with a possible D match to TRBD1 (6 bases). The CDR3 is 15 amino acids. Trimming left V 0 bases short and J 1 base short, with 9 bases between. Germline-derived CDR1 and CDR2 are MNHNY and SVGAGI (reference sequence). This chain's CDR3 is CASSYSGGKNTEAFF. In DNA form, the CDR3 reads TGTGCCAGCAGTTACTCGGGGGGCAAGAACACTGAAGCTTTCTTT.

This clone was seen a few times. V usage is TRBV7-9 and J usage is TRBJ1-2; perhaps TRBD1 as D (5 bases). The V end was cut by 3 bases, the J end by 8 bases, with 19 bases between. There are 15 residues in the CDR3. Germline CDR1 is SEHNR and CDR2 is FQNEAQ (reference sequence). The CDR3 coding sequence is TGTGCCAGCAGCTTCCGTTTGAGGGGCGAGGCAGGCTACACCTTC. Translating gives CASSFRLRGEAGYTF.

This chain's CDR3 is CASSHYRDSPLHF. Here the CDR3 DNA reads TGTGCCAGCAGCCACTACAGGGATTCACCCCTCCACTTT. The chain couples TRBV13 to TRBJ1-6; TRBD1 is a possible D gene (6 bases). This CDR3 contains 13 residues. With 5 bases removed from V and 8 bases from J, the gap between germline ends came to 10 bases. Looked up from germline, CDR1 is PRHDT and CDR2 is FYEKMQ (reference sequence).

This clone showed up just a few times. The rearrangement links TRBV11-1 to TRBJ1-1; TRBD1 agrees at 10 bases. V was clipped by 5 bases and J by 3 bases; unmatched bases: 9. This CDR3 spans 16 amino acids. Germline values: CDR1 SGHAT, CDR2 FQDESV (reference sequence). CDR3 bases: TGTGCCAGCAGCAGTGACAGGGGGCTTGGATACACTGAAGCTTTCTTT. This sequence encodes CASSSDRGLGYTEAFF.

This clone was seen more than once but under ten times. The chain uses TRBV9 and TRBJ2-1, with 15 bases aligning to TRBD2. Germline V gives CDR1 SGDLS, CDR2 YYNGEE. V was clipped by 4 bases and J by 9 bases; unmatched bases: 8. The CDR3 totals 16 residues. The CDR3 reads CASSPGTSGGRVEQFF. The CDR3 DNA follows: TGTGCCAGCAGCCCAGGGACTAGCGGGGGGCGGGTTGAGCAGTTCTTC. Variable domain in full (rest from reference TRBV9 and TRBJ2-1): DSGVTQTPKHLITATGQRVTLRCSPRSGDLSVYWYQQSLDQGLQFLIQYYNGEERAKGNILERFSAQQFPDLHSELNLSSLELGDSALYFCASSPGTSGGRVEQFFGPGTRLTVL.

This chain connects TRBV2 to TRBJ2-2, with D unclear. Germline V gene lookup returns CDR1 SNHLY and CDR2 FYNNEI. The CDR3 is made up of 17 amino acids. The V end lost 5 bases, the J end lost 3 bases, and 19 bases lay between the germline ends. The DNA for the CDR3 is TGTGCCAGCAGTACTTACCAATTCGACTCAGACACCGGGGAGCTGTTTTTT. This encodes CASSTYQFDSDTGELFF.

V gene TRBV5-1 combines with J gene TRBJ1-5; the D is unclear. The CDR3 is 14 amino acids. CDR1 is SGHRS, CDR2 YFSETQ, per germline. Trimming shortened V by 4 bases and J by 5 bases, and 13 bases separated the two germline ends. The chain's CDR3 is CASSLEGRDQPQHF. The CDR3 DNA reads as TGCGCCAGCAGCCTGGAGGGTAGGGATCAGCCCCAGCATTTT.

This clone was seen a few times. This chain links TRBV10-3 with TRBJ2-3; D unclear. Germline CDR1 is ENHRY and CDR2 is SYGVKD. Trimming took off 0 bases at V and 0 bases at J, with 13 bases between the two ends. There are 17 residues in the CDR3. The CDR3 coding sequence is TGTGCCATCAGTGAGTCGATGGACGCCTCTAGCACAGATACGCAGTATTTT. This sequence encodes CAISESMDASSTDTQYF.

The chain carries TRBV6-4 and TRBJ1-1, with D possibly matching TRBD1 (5 bases). This CDR3 has 15 residues. V was cut by 5 bases and J by 4 bases, with 17 bases left in between. CDR1 is MRHNA, CDR2 SNTAGT, per germline. This CDR3 is CASSNVEGKRTEAFF. For the CDR3, the DNA is TGTGCCAGCAGTAACGTCGAGGGGAAACGCACTGAAGCTTTCTTT.

V usage is TRBV6-6 and J usage is TRBJ2-2, with a tentative D call TRBD2 (7 bases). V was cut by 4 bases and J by 4 bases, with 13 bases left in between. Germline CDR1 is MNHNY and CDR2 is SVGAGI (reference sequence). There are 15 residues in the CDR3. CDR3 loop: CASSSAAGATGELFF. CDR3 nucleotide sequence: TGTGCCAGCAGTTCCGCGGCGGGGGCCACCGGGGAGCTGTTTTTT.

This chain uses TRBV29-1 with TRBJ2-5; D gene ambiguous. Trimming pared 4 bases from V and 5 bases from J, leaving 8 bases between. This CDR3 is built from 11 residues. In germline, CDR1 is SQVTM, CDR2 ANQGSEA. The DNA for the CDR3 is TGCAGCGTTGCGGGCCTGGAGACCCAGTACTTC. The encoded protein is CSVAGLETQYF.

The table lists this clone with a few counts. The V call is TRBV11-3, the J call TRBJ2-3; D is possibly TRBD2 (7 bases). Looked up from germline, CDR1 is SGHNT and CDR2 is YENEEA. V was trimmed by 2 bases and J by 3 bases, leaving 18 bases between them. The CDR3 has 17 amino acids. The CDR3 reads CASSLRVWGGETDTQYF. DNA for the CDR3: TGTGCCAGCAGCTTAAGAGTGTGGGGGGGCGAGACAGATACGCAGTATTTT.